The clone carrying this T cell receptor beta chain was recorded a few times. The antigen is not known. The data are from a study of T cell repertoires in cytomegalovirus infection. Findings and limits, study-wide: The cumulative frequency of public TCR beta families distinguished individuals who carried CMV together with the relevant HLA.

The CDR3 is 15 residues long. Germline CDR1 reads LNHDA; CDR2 reads SQIVND (reference sequence). V lost 3 bases to trimming and J lost 2 bases, with 14 bases between them. Via MiXCR, TCRdb re-called the reads, giving one row per CDR3 protein. Of about 770,000 distinct CDR3 sequences listed, roughly 28% are singletons. V is TRBV19 and J is TRBJ2-7; possibly TRBD1 for D (6 bases). This TCR was sampled from a human donor in good health (CMV status not recorded). Some clones in this sample may be carry-over from other donors' samples. The sample in question was cultured CD8+ T cells from PBMCs, obtained from culture after CMV antigen stimulation. In DNA form, the CDR3 reads TGTGCCAGTAGTATGGAACAGGGAGTTGCCTACGAGCAGTACTTC. Residues: CASSMEQGVAYEQYF.